This T cell receptor (beta chain) was observed in a study of T-cell reconstitution after alpha-beta-depleted transplantation in children. Findings of the study overall: Some patients owed their high day-60 TCRbeta diversity to surviving recipient T cells and thymic progenitors. Several hundred graft clones that had expanded were reportedly the source of alpha-beta T cells about two months after transplant.

This clonotype was counted ten times or more. Its antigen remains unidentified. As it was prepared, the TCRbeta library received unique molecular identifiers. TCRdb fed the PCR reads into MiXCR, producing one record per CDR3 protein. This table has 600,000 to 800,000 distinct CDR3 sequences, roughly 13% appearing once. This CDR3 has 16 amino acids. Trimming removed 3 bases from V and 4 bases from J, with 15 bases in between. Germline V lookup: CDR1 KGHSH, CDR2 LQKENI. The material sequenced was PBMCs, taken before TCRalphabeta/CD19-depleted stem cell transplant. J is TRBJ1-4 and V is TRBV18; a weak D match, TRBD1 (5 bases). The sequence was collected from a girl aged 2 to 9 with congenital amegakaryocytic thrombocytopenia, due to receive a stem cell transplant. CDR3 DNA sequence: TGTGCCAGCTCACCTTCGACAGCACTGGATAATGAAAAACTGTTTTTT. Its protein product is CASSPSTALDNEKLFF. Variable domain in full (rest from reference TRBV18 and TRBJ1-4): NAGVMQNPRHLVRRRGQEARLRCSPMKGHSHVYWYRQLPEEGLKFMVYLQKENIIDESGMPKERFSAEFPKEGPSILRIQQVVRGDSAAYFCASSPSTALDNEKLFFGSGTQLSVL.